This TCR beta chain was captured by sequencing in a study of CD8 T cells in ankylosing spondylitis. At least ten counts were recorded for this clonotype. TCRdb re-derived calls from the 5' RACE reads in MiXCR, one entry per CDR3 protein. In the table there are a few hundred thousand distinct CDR3 sequences, 15% to 20% of which are singletons. This CDR3 has 11 amino acids. The J segment lost 3 bases and the V segment lost 10 bases, leaving 3 bases of the junction unmatched. Sequenced material: blood, either unsorted or a sorted T cell fraction (not recorded which). The chain joins TRBV12-3 or TRBV12-4 to TRBJ2-7, with 7 bases that match TRBD1. The receptor was derived from a male donor with ankylosing spondylitis or in good health (not recorded which). This chain's CDR3 is CATRDSYEQYF. The CDR3 nucleotides read TGTGCCACTCGGGACAGCTACGAGCAGTACTTC.